This T cell receptor (beta chain) derives from a study of somatic mutations in cytotoxic T cells in rheumatoid arthritis. About the research overall: T-cell populations stained with V beta antibodies were in some cases flow-sorted at nearly 100% purity, including V beta1+ cells that were sequenced for TCRB. Study-level results: Within the rheumatoid arthritis patients, CD8+ clonality went up as age increased (Spearman r ~ 0.49). The same was not true of the healthy controls. Of the expanded CD8+ clones, the antigen targets were not known.

Some clones are missing from TCRdb's copy, which holds only in-frame ones; the method was immunoSEQ multiplex PCR. The sample lists about 10,000 clones, 81% occurring once. The CDR3 runs 16 residues. Germline V gene sequence: CDR1 GTSNPN, CDR2 SVGIG (reference sequence). V was pared by 5 bases and J by 0 bases, with 18 bases between. Blood donors with median age about 60 years (range roughly 21-75), 55% to 60% female, served as healthy controls. Details on this clone: The antigen remains undetermined.

This sequence originates from a woman between 45 and 65 years old in good health. The V gene is TRBV30, the J gene TRBJ2-3; tentative D call: TRBD2 (5 bases). Sequenced: CD8+ T cells sorted from blood. The CDR3 coding sequence is TGTGCCTGGCGCTCGGGAACCCGGACTAGCACAGATACGCAGTATTTT. It yields the protein CAWRSGTRTSTDTQYF.